Listed here are 24 T cell receptor beta chains from one sample, sequenced in a study of control samples from healthy donors and cancer patients. Using immunoSEQ multiplex PCR, the repertoire was profiled, and TCRdb retains in-frame clones only, with some absent. Of about 120,000 clones in the sample, about nine tenths were seen once. The sequencing input was blood. Receptors originate from a man in his forties or fifties in good health.

The chain uses TRBV14 and TRBJ2-1; no clear D. CDR3 length equals 14 residues. Trimming pared 4 bases from V and 4 bases from J, leaving 11 bases between. The germline V gene has CDR1 SGHDN and CDR2 FVKESK. DNA of the CDR3: TGTGCCAGCAGCCGACCCCTAATTTACAATGAGCAGTTCTTC. Its protein is CASSRPLIYNEQFF. The whole variable domain, filled in from reference TRBV14 and TRBJ2-1, reads EAGVTQFPSHSVIEKGQTVTLRCDPISGHDNLYWYRRVMGKEIKFLLHFVKESKQDESGMPNNRFLAERTGGTYSTLKVQPAELEDSGVYFCASSRPLIYNEQFFGPGTRLTVL.

CDR3 in amino acids: CASSLATVRGYTF. CDR3 DNA sequence: TGTGCCAGCAGTTTAGCAACGGTTCGCGGCTACACCTTC. The V and J genes are TRBV12-3 or TRBV12-4 and TRBJ1-2; D call uncertain. Trimming shortened V by 0 bases and J by 8 bases, and 10 bases separated the two germline ends. This CDR3 is built from 13 residues.

This clone was seen a single time. The gene calls are TRBV12-5 and TRBJ1-1; D not resolved. This CDR3 is 12 amino acids long. Germline V gene data show CDR1 as LGHNT and CDR2 as FRNRAP. Between the trimmed V and J ends, which lost 4 bases and 4 bases, there was a span of 7 bases. CDR3 DNA sequence: TGTGCTAGTGGTTCACGACTCACTGAAGCTTTCTTT. Translated, it gives CASGSRLTEAFF.

J is TRBJ1-1 and V is TRBV18, with 9 bases lining up with TRBD1. This CDR3 region has 16 residues. V was clipped by 4 bases and J by 0 bases; unmatched bases: 6. The germline CDR1 and CDR2 sequences are KGHSH and LQKENI. The CDR3 coding sequence is TGTGCCAGCTCACAACAGGGGGCGGGTATGAACACTGAAGCTTTCTTT. Encoded protein: CASSQQGAGMNTEAFF. Filled out from reference TRBV18 and TRBJ1-1, the complete variable domain reads NAGVMQNPRHLVRRRGQEARLRCSPMKGHSHVYWYRQLPEEGLKFMVYLQKENIIDESGMPKERFSAEFPKEGPSILRIQQVVRGDSAAYFCASSQQGAGMNTEAFFGQGTRLTVV.

This rearrangement joins TRBV5-1 to TRBJ2-1; 15 positions match TRBD2. Trimming removed 4 bases from V and 7 bases from J; junction bases left unmatched: 9. The CDR3 extends over 17 amino acids. Germline CDR1 SGHRS, CDR2 YFSETQ. This chain's CDR3 is CASSTTTGTSGGNEQFF. The CDR3 bases are TGCGCCAGCAGCACTACAACCGGGACTAGCGGGGGGAATGAGCAGTTCTTC.

This chain joins TRBV7-7 and TRBJ2-3; a possible D gene is TRBD2 (5 bases). Trimming took off 0 bases at V and 4 bases at J, with 14 bases between the two ends. This CDR3 spans 16 amino acids. Germline assignment: CDR1 SSHAT and CDR2 FNYEAQ (reference sequence). CDR3: CASSLAPGMGADTQYF. As DNA, the CDR3 is TGTGCCAGCAGCTTAGCGCCGGGGATGGGCGCAGATACGCAGTATTTT.

The chain is built from TRBV27 and TRBJ2-7; D uncertain. Germline V lookup: CDR1 MNHEY, CDR2 SMNVEV (reference sequence). The CDR3 runs 12 residues. Between the trimmed V and J ends, which lost 5 bases and 6 bases, there was a span of 11 bases. The CDR3 sequence: CASSPPGSEQYF. CDR3 sequence (DNA): TGTGCCAGCAGTCCGCCCGGGTCCGAGCAGTACTTC.

Only one count was recorded for this clone. This chain connects TRBV7-2 to TRBJ2-5, with 13 bases aligning to TRBD2. This CDR3 comprises 16 residues. Looked up from germline, CDR1 is SGHTA and CDR2 is FQGNSA. V was clipped by 7 bases and J by 0 bases; unmatched bases: 5. In DNA form, the CDR3 reads TGTGCCAGCACCTTGACTAGCGGGGGGTACCAAGAGACCCAGTACTTC. Translating gives CASTLTSGGYQETQYF.

Points on this clone: The sample contains more than one DNA sequence encoding this CDR3. The rearrangement links TRBV30 to TRBJ1-5; TRBD1 is a possible D gene (6 bases). Trimming stripped 5 bases from V and 4 bases from J, with 9 bases between. There are 12 residues in the CDR3. CDR1 is GTSNPN, CDR2 SVGIG, per germline (reference sequence). The DNA for the CDR3 is TGTGCCTGGTCGGACAGTAATCAGCCCCAGCATTTT. Encoded protein: CAWSDSNQPQHF.

J is TRBJ2-1 and V is TRBV6-5; the match to TRBD1 covers 7 bases. The V and J ends lost 11 bases and 7 bases, in that order; junction bases with no gene match: 14. The CDR3 covers 14 residues. The V gene's germline CDR1 is MNHEY and CDR2 SVGAGI. DNA for the CDR3: TGTGCCCTCAATACCGGGGACAGACAAAATGAGCAGTTCTTC. This codes for CALNTGDRQNEQFF.

There are a few counts of this clone. V and J are TRBV9 and TRBJ2-2; TRBD2 agrees at 11 bases. CDR1 SGDLS and CDR2 YYNGEE come from the germline V gene. This CDR3 is built from 17 residues. Trimming cost V 3 bases and J 4 bases; bases outside gene matches: 8. The CDR3 loop is CASSAMVAGGSTGELFF. CDR3 nucleotides: TGTGCCAGCAGCGCGATGGTAGCGGGGGGGAGCACCGGGGAGCTGTTTTTT.

The V call is TRBV24-1, the J call TRBJ2-7, with TRBD2 matching over 10 bases. The CDR3 sequence is 14 residues long. Unmatched junction bases numbered 7, after V lost 7 bases and J lost 5 bases. Germline CDR1 and CDR2: KGHDR and SFDVKD. CDR3 in amino acids: CATSPGTSVDEQYF. The CDR3 DNA reads TGTGCCACCAGCCCCGGGACTAGCGTCGACGAGCAGTACTTC.

The rearrangement uses TRBV14 and TRBJ1-4; 8 nucleotides agree with TRBD1. The V segment lost 3 bases and the J segment 1 base; nucleotides outside the gene matches: 1. The CDR3 sequence is 15 residues long. Germline-derived CDR1 and CDR2 are SGHDN and FVKESK. The chain's CDR3 is CASSQGTGTNEKLFF. Written as DNA, the CDR3 is TGTGCCAGCAGCCAGGGGACAGGAACTAATGAAAAACTGTTTTTT.

This chain joins TRBV30 and TRBJ2-7; tentative D call: TRBD2 (5 bases). The CDR3 has 13 amino acids. In germline, CDR1 is GTSNPN, CDR2 SVGIG (reference sequence). V was shortened by 1 base and J by 3 bases, with 10 bases between the two germline ends. In DNA, the CDR3 is TGTGCCTGGAGTGGAGGACTGAACTACGAGCAGTACTTC. Translation: CAWSGGLNYEQYF.

The count of this clone is one. The genes are TRBV9 and TRBJ1-3; D gene unclear. With 2 bases removed from V and 0 bases from J, the gap between germline ends came to 12 bases. The V gene's germline CDR1 is SGDLS and CDR2 YYNGEE. CDR3 size: 16 residues. CDR3 in DNA: TGTGCCAGCAGCGTCACGGCGGCGAGCTCTGGAAACACCATATATTTT. Protein product: CASSVTAASSGNTIYF. The variable domain in full, completed from reference TRBV9 and TRBJ1-3, reads DSGVTQTPKHLITATGQRVTLRCSPRSGDLSVYWYQQSLDQGLQFLIQYYNGEERAKGNILERFSAQQFPDLHSELNLSSLELGDSALYFCASSVTAASSGNTIYFGEGSWLTVV.

The genes are TRBV2 and TRBJ2-1; maybe TRBD1 (5 bases). There are 14 residues in the CDR3. The V end lost 6 bases, the J end lost 4 bases, and 13 bases lay between the germline ends. Germline CDR1 is SNHLY and CDR2 is FYNNEI. The CDR3 coding sequence is TGTGCCAGCAGGTCCAGGGATAGTTACAATGAGCAGTTCTTC. Protein product: CASRSRDSYNEQFF. The full variable domain, rest sourced from reference TRBV2 and TRBJ2-1, is EPEVTQTPSHQVTQMGQEVILRCVPISNHLYFYWYRQILGQKVEFLVSFYNNEISEKSEIFDDQFSVERPDGSNFTLKIRSTKLEDSAMYFCASRSRDSYNEQFFGPGTRLTVL.

DNA of the CDR3: TGTGCCAGCAGCTCCGGGACAGGGGTTCGGGAGCAGTACTTC. It translates to CASSSGTGVREQYF. The genes are TRBV7-2 and TRBJ2-7; 10 positions match TRBD1. The V segment lost 4 bases and the J segment 7 bases; nucleotides outside the gene matches: 7. CDR1 and CDR2 from the germline V gene are SGHTA and FQGNSA. This CDR3 has 14 amino acids. The full variable domain, completed using reference TRBV7-2 and TRBJ2-7, is GAGVSQSPSNKVTEKGKDVELRCDPISGHTALYWYRQSLGQGLEFLIYFQGNSAPDKSGLPSDRFSAERTGGSVSTLTIQRTQQEDSAVYLCASSSGTGVREQYFGPGTRLTVT.

The chain combines TRBV2 with TRBJ2-3; no clear D. Germline V gene lookup returns CDR1 SNHLY and CDR2 FYNNEI. The CDR3 extends over 11 amino acids. V lost 9 bases and J lost 2, with 6 bases in between. The CDR3 nucleotides read TGTGCCAGTATAATCACAGATACGCAGTATTTT. Amino acids: CASIITDTQYF.

The V gene is TRBV4-1, the J gene TRBJ1-1; D gene unclear. Germline V gene data show CDR1 as MGHRA and CDR2 as YSYEKL. The CDR3 loop spans 15 amino acids. V lost 3 bases, J lost 6 bases, and 17 bases lay in between. The CDR3 sequence: CASSHPGGGIAEAFF. CDR3 in DNA: TGCGCCAGCAGCCACCCCGGTGGAGGAATAGCTGAAGCTTTCTTT.

The chain has TRBV30 and TRBJ2-1, with 12 bases that match TRBD2. V trimming: 3 bases; J trimming: 7 bases; junction bases outside the gene matches: 10. From germline, CDR1 is GTSNPN and CDR2 SVGIG (reference sequence). The CDR3 is made up of 16 amino acids. The CDR3 DNA reads as TGTGCCTGGAGCCAACCAGGACTAGCGGGGTTGAATGAGCAGTTCTTC. Amino acids: CAWSQPGLAGLNEQFF.

The chain couples TRBV3-1 (or the pseudogene TRBV3-2) to TRBJ2-7; no clear D. Trimming took 4 bases from V and 1 from J, leaving 5 bases between them. The CDR3 is 12 residues long. The V gene's germline CDR1 is LGHDT and CDR2 YNNKEL (reference sequence). The chain's CDR3 is CASSRRSYEQYF. In DNA form, the CDR3 reads TGTGCCAGCAGCCGTCGATCCTACGAGCAGTACTTC.

V usage is TRBV15 and J usage is TRBJ2-7; TRBD1 or TRBD2 may be the D gene (6 bases each). The CDR3 is made up of 16 amino acids. Per the germline V gene, CDR1 is LNHNV and CDR2 is YYDKDF (reference sequence). With 0 bases removed from V and 3 bases from J, the gap between germline ends came to 15 bases. In DNA, the CDR3 is TGTGCCACCAGCAGAGAGGGTTTGGCGGGACACTACGAGCAGTACTTC. Amino acid sequence: CATSREGLAGHYEQYF.

This chain connects TRBV7-2 to TRBJ2-5; the match to TRBD2 covers 9 bases. The CDR3 has 15 residues. Germline V gene lookup returns CDR1 SGHTA and CDR2 FQGNSA. Germline trimming cut 4 bases from V and 2 bases from J; bases unmatched to any gene: 5. The CDR3 reads CASSSRTSVQETQYF. The DNA for the CDR3 is TGTGCCAGCAGCTCCCGGACTAGCGTACAAGAGACCCAGTACTTC.

The chain joins TRBV3-1 (or the pseudogene TRBV3-2) to TRBJ2-7, with D unresolved. Deletions cut 3 bases from V and 6 bases from J, with 9 bases between. CDR1 and CDR2 (germline): LGHDT, YNNKEL (reference sequence). The CDR3 covers 12 residues. The DNA of the CDR3 is TGTGCCAGCAGCCAGACCCGGTCCGAGCAGTACTTC. Amino acids: CASSQTRSEQYF.